This passage covers 17 T cell receptor beta chains from one sample sequenced in a study of human T cells and chemical hapten exposure. Time point noted: patch test 1, 2 weeks after DPC sensitization. Treatment meaning: therapeutic diphenylcyclopropenone sensitization with weekly scalp DPC. TCRdb reprocessed the RACE reads via MiXCR and lists one record per CDR3 protein. The table shows more than 65,000 distinct CDR3 sequences, with approximately 8% occurring only once. Material: whole blood, obtained in connection with sensitization to the hapten diphenylcyclopropenone (DPC). These receptors were obtained from a woman under 40 with alopecia areata. Some clones in this sample may be carry-over from other donors' samples.

This chain connects TRBV30 to TRBJ1-2; D remains unclear. The germline V gene encodes CDR1 GTSNPN and CDR2 SVGIG (reference sequence). Trimming pared 3 bases from V and 0 bases from J, leaving 11 bases between. The CDR3 spans 14 residues. This CDR3 reads CAWRLRPTNYGYTF. The DNA of the CDR3 is TGTGCCTGGAGACTCAGGCCGACTAACTATGGCTACACCTTC.

This clonotype was counted between two and nine times. The V and J genes are TRBV7-3 and TRBJ2-3; 11 nucleotides agree with TRBD2. In germline, CDR1 is SGHTA, CDR2 FQGTGA. V lost 6 bases and J lost 6; bases outside the gene matches: 8. The CDR3 has 15 residues. CDR3 in amino acids: CASSLAGGRRDTQYF. CDR3 sequence (DNA): TGTGCCAGCAGTTTAGCGGGGGGGCGGAGGGATACGCAGTATTTT.

The chain is built from TRBV6-2 or TRBV6-3 and TRBJ2-2; D possibly corresponds to TRBD1 (6 bases). The V end was cut by 0 bases, the J end by 1 base, with 15 bases between. The germline V gene encodes CDR1 MNHEY and CDR2 SVGEGT. The CDR3 is 18 amino acids. The CDR3 DNA is TGTGCCAGCAGTTACTCATCGGACAGCTGGGAGAACACCGGGGAGCTGTTTTTT. Amino acids: CASSYSSDSWENTGELFF.

The chain recombines TRBV7-2 with TRBJ2-2; no reliable D call. The V end lost 5 bases, the J end lost 0 bases, and 13 bases lay between the germline ends. Germline V gene sequence: CDR1 SGHTA, CDR2 FQGNSA. CDR3 length: 16 amino acids. The CDR3 loop reads CASSPPQATNTGELFF. CDR3 nucleotide sequence: TGTGCCAGCAGCCCCCCCCAGGCTACGAACACCGGGGAGCTGTTTTTT.

This clonotype was recorded many times. This chain connects TRBV12-3 or TRBV12-4 to TRBJ2-6, with 9 bases matching TRBD1. Germline trimming cut 5 bases from V and 6 bases from J; bases unmatched to any gene: 5. CDR3 length: 15 amino acids. The CDR3 region has the DNA TGTGCCAGCAGTCCTCAACAGGGGGCGGCCAACGTCCTGACTTTC. The encoded protein is CASSPQQGAANVLTF.

This clonotype was found a few times. The rearrangement links TRBV6-5 to TRBJ2-2; D is undetermined. V was clipped by 6 bases and J by 2 bases, with 7 bases between them. This CDR3 region has 13 residues. CDR1 is MNHEY and CDR2 is SVGAGI in the germline V gene. CDR3 in DNA: TGTGCCAGCAGCATAGTAAACACCGGGGAGCTGTTTTTT. This codes for CASSIVNTGELFF.

This clonotype was recorded many times. The chain joins TRBV3-1 to TRBJ2-5, with 13 nucleotides matching TRBD2. The germline V gene encodes CDR1 LGHDT and CDR2 YNNKEL (reference sequence). The CDR3 consists of 17 residues. V lost 1 base, J lost 5 bases, and 7 bases stayed unmatched. CDR3 protein: CASSQGRTSGGGETQYF. DNA of the CDR3: TGTGCCAGCAGCCAAGGCCGGACTAGCGGGGGAGGGGAGACCCAGTACTTC.

This clonotype was seen many times. The V call is TRBV6-5, the J call TRBJ2-7; a possible D gene is TRBD1 (6 bases). Trimming stripped 10 bases from V and 3 bases from J, with 10 bases between. The CDR3 has 11 amino acids. Germline V gene sequence: CDR1 MNHEY, CDR2 SVGAGI. The CDR3 sequence: CATGDGYEQYF. CDR3 sequence (DNA): TGTGCCACAGGGGACGGCTACGAGCAGTACTTC.

This clonotype has a handful of counts. V usage is TRBV5-1 and J usage is TRBJ2-2; weak D call: TRBD1 (6 bases). Trimming took off 7 bases at V and 7 bases at J, with 23 bases between the two ends. Germline lookup yields CDR1 SGHRS and CDR2 YFSETQ. The CDR3 totals 16 residues. CDR3 region: CASFPIPREGGGELFF. CDR3 in DNA: TGCGCCAGCTTTCCCATTCCACGGGAAGGGGGCGGGGAGCTGTTTTTT. Variable domain in full (rest from reference TRBV5-1 and TRBJ2-2): KAGVTQTPRYLIKTRGQQVTLSCSPISGHRSVSWYQQTPGQGLQFLFEYFSETQRNKGNFPGRFSGRQFSNSRSEMNVSTLELGDSALYLCASFPIPREGGGELFFGEGSRLTVL.

Many counts were recorded for this clonotype. The chain joins TRBV20-1 to TRBJ1-6, with no clear D. Per germline, CDR1 DFQATT and CDR2 SNEGSKA (reference sequence). The CDR3 contains 15 residues. Trimming cost V 0 bases and J 7 bases, with 13 bases left between them. The CDR3 reads CSARDPGSRNSPLHF. DNA of the CDR3: TGCAGTGCTAGAGATCCGGGAAGCCGAAATTCACCCCTCCACTTT.

This clonotype appeared a few times. This sequence joins TRBV5-4 and TRBJ2-7; tentative D call: TRBD2 (7 bases). This CDR3 has 14 residues. Trimming stripped 4 bases from V and 4 bases from J, with 15 bases between. Germline CDR1 SGHNT, CDR2 YYREEE (reference sequence). CDR3 residues: CASSLQGGMYEQYF. The CDR3 DNA reads TGTGCCAGCAGCCTACAGGGAGGGATGTACGAGCAGTACTTC.

This clonotype appeared many times. The gene calls are TRBV12-3 or TRBV12-4 and TRBJ1-5; D is possibly TRBD1 (5 bases). The CDR3 is made up of 15 amino acids. V was trimmed by 5 bases and J by 5 bases, leaving 16 bases between them. The DNA of the CDR3 is TGTGCCAGCAGTCCCCGGGGGACCAACGATCAGCCCCAGCATTTT. Residues: CASSPRGTNDQPQHF.

Ten or more counts support this clonotype. J is TRBJ2-2 and V is TRBV19, with TRBD1 as a possible D gene (5 bases). The CDR3 has 15 amino acids. Trimming left V 1 base short and J 4 bases short, with 10 bases between. Germline V gene sequence: CDR1 LNHDA, CDR2 SQIVND (reference sequence). The CDR3 spells CASSIATASTGELFF. CDR3 nucleotide sequence: TGTGCCAGTAGTATAGCGACAGCATCCACCGGGGAGCTGTTTTTT.

In its sample, this clonotype was seen many times. The V call is TRBV15, the J call TRBJ1-1; tentatively, D is TRBD1 (5 bases). V gave up 3 bases and J gave up 1 base, with 12 bases separating them. The CDR3 length is 15 residues. Germline lookup yields CDR1 LNHNV and CDR2 YYDKDF (reference sequence). This chain's CDR3 is CATSSPGPPNTEAFF. The CDR3 nucleotides read TGTGCCACCAGCAGTCCGGGACCCCCGAACACTGAAGCTTTCTTT.

The chain links TRBV20-1 to TRBJ2-7, with D possibly being TRBD1 (6 bases). The length of the CDR3 is 14 residues. Germline CDR1 and CDR2: DFQATT and SNEGSKA (reference sequence). V was clipped by 4 bases and J by 3 bases, with 16 bases between them. CDR3 loop: CSATNRVGNYEQYF. In nucleotides, the CDR3 is TGCAGTGCTACAAACAGGGTCGGGAACTACGAGCAGTACTTC.

The chain is built from TRBV4-1 and TRBJ2-3, with D perhaps TRBD2 (6 bases). In germline, CDR1 is MGHRA, CDR2 YSYEKL. The ends were cut back, 2 bases at V and 9 bases at J, with 9 bases in the middle. There are 12 residues in the CDR3. DNA for the CDR3: TGCGCCAGCAGCCAAACTAGCACGACGCAGTATTTT. Its protein product is CASSQTSTTQYF.

This clonotype has just a few counts. V usage is TRBV29-1 and J usage is TRBJ2-5; 7 bases line up with TRBD1. The V gene's germline CDR1 is SQVTM and CDR2 ANQGSEA. The CDR3 is made up of 12 amino acids. The V gene end was trimmed by 7 bases and the J gene end by 5 bases; junction bases not matched to a gene: 7. CDR3 in DNA: TGCAGCGGTCAGACAGGGCCGGAGACCCAGTACTTC. Amino acid sequence: CSGQTGPETQYF.